This T cell receptor (beta chain) was identified during a study of cytomegalovirus exposure and HLA in healthy donors. The primer mix had 60 Vbeta and 13 Jbeta primers. Here immunoSEQ multiplex PCR was the method, and the copy in TCRdb shows in-frame clones only, minus some. The table has about 120,000 clones, roughly three quarters seen once. Comments on this clone: This same CDR3 is encoded by further DNA sequences in the sample.

Germline CDR1 MNHNS, CDR2 SASEGT. The CDR3 is 11 residues long. Trimming stripped 6 bases from V and 4 bases from J, with 4 bases between. The chain links TRBV6-1 to TRBJ1-5, with D unclear. Sample: PBMCs. This TCR was sampled from a man younger than 45 in good health and CMV-seropositive. Written as DNA, the CDR3 is TGTGCCAGCAGAGCAAATCAGCCCCAGCATTTT. Translating gives CASRANQPQHF.